Each of the 2 T cell receptor beta chains below was sequenced from the same sample in a study of blood T cell repertoires in COVID-19. Here immunoSEQ multiplex PCR was the method, and the copy in TCRdb shows in-frame clones only, minus some. The sample yields 98,000 or so clones, less than 75% seen once. The specimen was peripheral blood. The receptor source for this set is a woman between 35 and 50 years old with acute or convalescent COVID-19.

The chain uses TRBV11-3 and TRBJ1-3; the D gene is possibly TRBD1 (5 bases). This CDR3 is 13 amino acids long. V dropped 6 bases and J dropped 1 base, with 7 bases sitting between them. Germline CDR1 reads SGHNT; CDR2 reads YENEEA. The CDR3 protein is CASSKGSGNTIYF. For the CDR3, the DNA is TGTGCCAGCAGTAAGGGGTCTGGAAACACCATATATTTT.

The CDR3 DNA reads as TGTGCCAGCAGATCTACAGGGATGCGGTACGGCACTGAAGCTTTCTTT. As protein: CASRSTGMRYGTEAFF. The chain uses TRBV5-8 and TRBJ1-1; D may be TRBD1 (6 bases). Trimming cost V 5 bases and J 4 bases, with 21 bases left between them. The CDR3 contains 16 residues. CDR1 is SGHTS, CDR2 YDEGEE, per germline. Combining the CDR3 with reference TRBV5-8 and TRBJ1-1 gives the whole variable domain EAGVTQSPTHLIKTRGQQATLRCSPISGHTSVYWYQQALGLGLQFLLWYDEGEERNRGNFPPRFSGRQFPNYSSELNVNALELEDSALYLCASRSTGMRYGTEAFFGQGTRLTVV.